This T cell receptor (beta chain) came from a study of long-term antiretroviral therapy in people with HIV (dated by TCRdb to between 2021 and 2022). Study-level background: The earliest samples were collected about a decade before the 2015 WHO recommendation for immediate ART, when ART was typically delayed until CD4 counts fell. A retrospective serial study tested whether changes in peripheral blood TRB repertoire composition and diversity were associated with ART initiation and durable HIV suppression. A total of under 250 cryopreserved PBMC samples were contributed to the cohort by 30 adults with confirmed HIV infection, with samples collected serially over a mean of approximately six years (range 1-12). Of the 25 to 30 participants with HIV, about a dozen were female. No cross-contamination during QIAcube processing was seen in test extractions of a monoclonal T-cell line run alongside around 31 polyclonal samples.

Participants were included only if at least one PBMC sample before ART initiation and at least two post-ART samples were available. All participants with HIV were treated in the United States of America. Cryopreserved samples of about 0.95-10 million PBMC were thawed and washed before DNA extraction. At the time of the earliest PBMC sample, participants with HIV were aged between about 20 and 54 years. PBMC samples from each participant spanned 1-4 timepoints before ART initiation and 2-8 timepoints after ART initiation, with a median of 7 samples. Serial HIV viral load, CD4+ T-cell count, ART history and demographic data were obtained for every participant. Genomic DNA was extracted from unsorted PBMC with a Qiagen kit on a QIAcube, processed in batches of 12 samples. The study at large found these results: Expanded TRB clones identified before ART initiation dominated the repertoire at all time points, although this dominance fluctuated and declined in many PLHIV after ART. Because PBMC availability was limited, only the TCR beta chain was sequenced, with no alpha chain pairing. Inferences about post-ART repertoire changes were limited because no data were available on ART adherence, viral resistance or therapy changes. CDR3 length ranges in HIV repertoires were narrower than in controls, and network structure suggested an antigen-experienced repertoire with only a slight naive shift after ART. Samples dated from the mid-2000s to the late 2010s, and the ART regimens used may be less effective than current ones. ART initiation was associated with a significant increase in TRB diversity, but diversity stayed significantly below transplant donor controls even after long-term ART. Unsorted PBMC were profiled instead of sorted CD4+ and CD8+ T cells because pre-ART samples had limited cell numbers.

From its cysteine to its phenylalanine, the CDR3 spans 15 amino acids. Solely the CDR3 DNA is kept, with 45 bases framed from the first base. Compared with germline, V lacks 2 bases and J lacks 6 bases; bases without a gene match: 5. CDR1 and CDR2, per the germline V gene, are SGHTA and FQGTGA. The immunoSEQ hsTCRB v3.0 assay was used at survey level resolution for TRB variable region sequencing. TRB sequencing targeted a depth of 40,000-50,000 T-cell genomes per sample. TRB libraries were pooled and sequenced on an Illumina MiSeq using a v3 150-cycle kit. The study's own analysis went as follows. Repertoire analysis ran in R within a reproducible Nextflow workflow covering QC, data transformation and analysis. Custom analyses were implemented in LymphoSeq2, an R package for AIRR-Seq data exploration. A handful of samples yielding fewer than 5000 total TRB sequences were excluded, leaving approximately 190 analyzed HIV repertoires. Of the 188 retained HIV repertoires, approximately 57 were collected before and under 150 after ART initiation. Each repertoire was downsampled to 5000 TRB nucleotide sequences, and summary statistics were averaged across 100 downsampling iterations. Only TRB sequences with CDR3 regions of at least seven amino acids were retained for analysis. A Shannon entropy-derived clonality score and the Gini coefficient were used to measure diversity. In the repertoire networks, any two of the top 5000 CDR3 amino acid sequences were connected whenever the two sequences differed by an edit distance of one. GLIPH2 predicted antigen specificity groups and MHC restriction for TRB CDR3 amino acid sequences. To flag known associations with CMV, EBV, HIV or tissue antigens, CDR3 amino acid sequences were compared against VDJdb and McPAS-TCR. Pre-ART, post-ART and control groups were compared with Wilcoxon signed-rank tests and Holm-Bonferroni correction. TCRdb took this table from immuneACCESS and kept in-frame rearrangements with V and J called. Such tables lack part of the clones; where checked against another copy, unresolved V genes explain under half of the gap, and the rest is unexplained. V, J and clone size are those of that table, while D and trimming were read from the DNA. In all, the sample holds approximately 12,000 clones, and about 83% of those were seen once. Of the sample, roughly 17% is held by the ten largest clones.

On this clone itself: The target of this receptor is not known. One base away there is no much larger clone; base qualities are not given.

The source material was unsorted PBMCs, sampled 3.4 years after starting antiretroviral therapy. The chain is assembled from TRBV7-3 and TRBJ2-2; 8 bases in the middle match TRBD2. The source is a man between 35 and 55 years old with HIV. The CDR3 sequence is CASSLGLADAGELFF. Read as DNA, the sequence is TGTGCCAGCAGCTTAGGACTAGCTGACGCCGGGGAGCTGTTTTTT.